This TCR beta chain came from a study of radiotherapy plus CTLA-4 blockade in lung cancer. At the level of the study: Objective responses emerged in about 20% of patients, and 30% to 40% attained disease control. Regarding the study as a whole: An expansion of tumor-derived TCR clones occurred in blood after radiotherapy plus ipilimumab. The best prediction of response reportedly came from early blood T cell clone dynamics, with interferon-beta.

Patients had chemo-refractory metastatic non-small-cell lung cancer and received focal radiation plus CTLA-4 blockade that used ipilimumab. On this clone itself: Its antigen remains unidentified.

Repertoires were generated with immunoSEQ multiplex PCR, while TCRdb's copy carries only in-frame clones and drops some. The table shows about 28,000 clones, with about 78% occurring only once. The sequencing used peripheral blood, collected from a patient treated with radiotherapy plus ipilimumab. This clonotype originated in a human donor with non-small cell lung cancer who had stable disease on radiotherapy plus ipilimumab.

CDR3 in DNA: TGTGCCAGCAGATCCGGGACGCAGACCGGGGAGCTGTTTTTT. Residues: CASRSGTQTGELFF. This sequence joins TRBV7-7 and TRBJ2-2; either TRBD1 or TRBD2 may fit D (5 bases each). V dropped 6 bases and J dropped 5 bases, with 13 bases sitting between them. The CDR3 contains 14 residues. Germline values: CDR1 SSHAT, CDR2 FNYEAQ (reference sequence). Full variable domain (remainder filled in from reference TRBV7-7 and TRBJ2-2): GAGVSQSPRYKVTKRGQDVTLRCDPISSHATLYWYQQALGQGPEFLTYFNYEAQPDKSGLPSDRFSAERPEGSISTLTIQRTEQRDSAMYRCASRSGTQTGELFFGEGSRLTVL.